This TCR beta chain was sequenced for a study of OX40 agonist ivuxolimab in advanced cancers. In the study overall: The group had a mean age of around 60 years, ranged from roughly 20 to 80, and was around 86% male.

The protocol was immunoSEQ multiplex PCR, while the TCRdb copy is restricted to in-frame clones and leaves out a portion. The sample records about 22,000 clones, 84% being singletons. This CDR3 is 11 amino acids long. The germline V and J ends were trimmed by 2 bases and 3 bases, with 0 bases remaining between them. CDR1 is SGHVS and CDR2 is FNYEAQ in the germline V gene. The V and J genes are TRBV7-6 and TRBJ2-3; D ambiguous. The material was CD4+ or CD8+ T cells sorted from blood, obtained in a trial of the OX40 agonist ivuxolimab. The receptor was isolated from an adult with an advanced solid tumor such as melanoma, head and neck, liver or kidney cancer. The CDR3 DNA follows: TGTGCCAGCAGCTTAACAGATACGCAGTATTTT. Its protein product is CASSLTDTQYF.